Below are 30 T cell receptor beta chains sequenced from a single sample in a study of blood T cell repertoires in COVID-19. TCRdb keeps only in-frame clones here, not all; method: immunoSEQ multiplex PCR. The table shows around 190,000 clones, with about 86% occurring only once. The sequencing input was peripheral blood. The receptors were gathered from a man aged 50-59 years with active or convalescent COVID-19.

This chain uses TRBV7-9 with TRBJ1-6; 9 bases are a match to TRBD1. The length of the CDR3 is 15 residues. The V gene end was trimmed by 2 bases and the J gene end by 10 bases; junction bases not matched to a gene: 6. Germline V gives CDR1 SEHNR, CDR2 FQNEAQ (reference sequence). In DNA, the CDR3 is TGTGCCAGCAGCTTAAGAGGACAGGGGAGATCACCCCTCCACTTT. It codes for CASSLRGQGRSPLHF.

The rearrangement joins TRBV18 to TRBJ1-6; no reliable D call. Trimming stripped 3 bases from V and 10 bases from J, with 13 bases between. This CDR3 is 14 amino acids long. CDR1 KGHSH and CDR2 LQKENI come from the germline V gene. Written as DNA, the CDR3 is TGTGCCAGCTCACCGGCCGGGGTAGGATCACCCCTCCACTTT. Translation: CASSPAGVGSPLHF.

V usage is TRBV15 and J usage is TRBJ2-7, with 11 bases fitting TRBD1. V lost 1 base and J lost 1; bases outside the gene matches: 12. This CDR3 comprises 19 residues. Germline CDR1 LNHNV, CDR2 YYDKDF (reference sequence). The CDR3 loop reads CATSRVTGQGVGRSYEQYF. CDR3 DNA sequence: TGTGCCACCAGCAGAGTCACGGGACAGGGGGTGGGGAGGTCCTACGAGCAGTACTTC.

The chain employs TRBV30 and TRBJ2-1, with TRBD2 as a possible D gene (5 bases). V dropped 7 bases and J dropped 0 bases, with 13 bases sitting between them. The CDR3 extends over 14 amino acids. The germline CDR1 and CDR2 sequences are GTSNPN and SVGIG (reference sequence). The CDR3 DNA is TGTGCCTTATTCGGAGGTTCCTCCTACAATGAGCAGTTCTTC. As protein: CALFGGSSYNEQFF.

The V gene is TRBV14, the J gene TRBJ1-1; D is uncertain. The CDR3 runs to 17 residues. Trimming took 1 base from V and 5 from J, leaving 20 bases between them. CDR1 is SGHDN and CDR2 is FVKESK in the germline V gene. CDR3 in amino acids: CASSQGILQRGRTEAFF. CDR3 nucleotides: TGTGCCAGCAGCCAAGGTATCCTTCAACGAGGGCGGACTGAAGCTTTCTTT.

V usage is TRBV5-1 and J usage is TRBJ1-2; D perhaps matches TRBD1 (6 bases). Trimming removed 5 bases at V and 5 bases at J, with 16 bases between. From germline, CDR1 is SGHRS and CDR2 YFSETQ. The CDR3 consists of 14 residues. CDR3 sequence reads: CASRQQGTRYGYTF. As DNA, the CDR3 is TGCGCCAGCAGGCAACAGGGTACCCGTTATGGCTACACCTTC.

The V gene is TRBV19, the J gene TRBJ1-4; 8 bases agree with TRBD1. The CDR3 has 17 amino acids. Germline values: CDR1 LNHDA, CDR2 SQIVND (reference sequence). With V trimmed by 5 bases and J by 8 bases, 16 bases remained unmatched. This chain's CDR3 is CASSPGTGLSLGEKLFF. As DNA, the CDR3 is TGTGCCAGTAGTCCCGGGACAGGATTGTCCTTAGGAGAAAAACTGTTTTTT.

The CDR3 bases are TGTGCCAGCAGCGACGGCAGGTCCCTCGCCGGGGAGCTGTTTTTT. Translated, it gives CASSDGRSLAGELFF. J is TRBJ2-2 and V is TRBV11-1; D uncertain. The CDR3 runs to 15 residues. Germline V gene lookup returns CDR1 SGHAT and CDR2 FQDESV (reference sequence). The V end was cut by 5 bases, the J end by 6 bases, with 16 bases between.

V and J are TRBV21-1 and TRBJ2-7; the DNA was not compared with TRBD1, the D call given in the table. TRBV21-1 counts as a pseudogene. This CDR3 has 12 amino acids. The CDR3 is CASNRGVGEQYF. The CDR3 nucleotides are TGTGCCAGCAACAGGGGAGTGGGCGAGCAGTACTTC.

This sequence joins TRBV18 and TRBJ2-2; 11 bases agree with TRBD2. The CDR3 runs 16 residues. The V gene end was trimmed by 5 bases and the J gene end by 4 bases; junction bases not matched to a gene: 6. CDR1 KGHSH and CDR2 LQKENI come from the germline V gene. The CDR3 spells CASSGTSGDITGELFF. The CDR3 region has the DNA TGTGCCAGCTCAGGGACTAGCGGAGATATCACCGGGGAGCTGTTTTTT.

The chain recombines TRBV29-1 with TRBJ2-3; D gene ambiguous. Trimming shortened V by 4 bases and J by 4 bases, and 9 bases separated the two germline ends. The CDR3 totals 12 residues. Germline CDR1 is SQVTM and CDR2 is ANQGSEA. The CDR3 protein is CSVVIVADTQYF. CDR3 in DNA: TGCAGCGTTGTTATAGTTGCAGATACGCAGTATTTT.

The V call is TRBV7-8, the J call TRBJ2-6; 8 bases align to TRBD1. There are 23 residues in the CDR3. Per the germline V gene, CDR1 is SGHVS and CDR2 is FQNEAQ. With V trimmed by 5 bases and J by 0 bases, 24 bases remained unmatched. The CDR3 sequence is CASSQRALGWQGATNSGANVLTF. CDR3 nucleotides: TGTGCCAGCAGCCAAAGGGCACTCGGGTGGCAGGGGGCAACTAACTCTGGGGCCAACGTCCTGACTTTC.

The chain links TRBV5-1 to TRBJ1-1; D unresolved. From germline, CDR1 is SGHRS and CDR2 YFSETQ. The CDR3 runs 12 residues. Trimming took off 6 bases at V and 1 base at J, with 7 bases between the two ends. In nucleotides, the CDR3 is TGCGCCAGCAAGGAGACGAACACTGAAGCTTTCTTT. It specifies CASKETNTEAFF.

The rearrangement links TRBV28 to TRBJ1-1, with D uncertain. The CDR3 length is 13 residues. Germline-derived CDR1 and CDR2 are MDHEN and SYDVKM. V was shortened by 8 bases and J by 1 base, with 11 bases between the two germline ends. The CDR3 DNA is TGTGCCAGCCGAGGGATGGCGAACACTGAAGCTTTCTTT. This codes for CASRGMANTEAFF.

The chain uses TRBV20-1 and TRBJ2-1; a possible D gene is TRBD1 (5 bases). Germline V gene data show CDR1 as DFQATT and CDR2 as SNEGSKA (reference sequence). V lost 3 bases to trimming and J lost 6 bases, with 12 bases between them. This CDR3 has 13 residues. The CDR3 reads CSASKGMGNEQFF. CDR3 bases: TGCAGTGCTAGTAAGGGGATGGGCAATGAGCAGTTCTTC.

This clone was counted a few times. V gene TRBV2 combines with J gene TRBJ2-7; D may be TRBD2 (6 bases). There are 14 residues in the CDR3. Germline loops: CDR1 SNHLY, CDR2 FYNNEI. Trimming removed 8 bases from V and 5 bases from J, with 19 bases in between. DNA for the CDR3: TGTGCCAGCTACCATTCGGGTTGGGGGGACGAGCAGTACTTC. The encoded protein is CASYHSGWGDEQYF.

The genes are TRBV23-1 and TRBJ1-5, with D maybe TRBD1 (5 bases). TRBV23-1 is treated as an ORF (open reading frame) with a function not yet certain. The CDR3 consists of 15 residues. V was trimmed by 2 bases and J by 3 bases, leaving 11 bases between them. The CDR3 loop reads CASSQERTPNQPQHF. In DNA, the CDR3 is TGCGCCAGCAGTCAAGAGAGGACACCCAATCAGCCCCAGCATTTT.

There are a few counts of this clone. The rearrangement links TRBV3-1 (or the pseudogene TRBV3-2) to TRBJ2-7; TRBD1 aligns across 8 bases. V shed 2 bases, J shed 8 bases, and the junction held 2 bases outside the gene matches. The CDR3 totals 12 residues. The V gene's germline CDR1 is LGHDT and CDR2 YNNKEL (reference sequence). CDR3 coding DNA: TGTGCCAGCAGCCAACGGACAGGGCAGCAGTACTTC. Translating it yields CASSQRTGQQYF.

The CDR3 DNA is TGTGCCAGCAGCCAAGATCCGGCGGACTCCTACGAGCAGTACTTC. Translating it yields CASSQDPADSYEQYF. V gene TRBV14 combines with J gene TRBJ2-7; D not resolved. Germline V lookup: CDR1 SGHDN, CDR2 FVKESK. This CDR3 comprises 15 residues. V lost 0 bases to trimming and J lost 0 bases, with 9 bases between them. Complete variable domain (other parts from reference TRBV14 and TRBJ2-7): EAGVTQFPSHSVIEKGQTVTLRCDPISGHDNLYWYRRVMGKEIKFLLHFVKESKQDESGMPNNRFLAERTGGTYSTLKVQPAELEDSGVYFCASSQDPADSYEQYFGPGTRLTVT.

This clone was observed a single time. CDR3 region: CAIRGGGNTEAFF. CDR3 coding DNA: TGTGCCATCCGTGGGGGAGGGAACACTGAAGCTTTCTTT. The chain carries TRBV6-5 and TRBJ1-1; the D gene is possibly TRBD1 (5 bases). There are 13 residues in the CDR3. V lost 10 bases, J lost 1 base, and 13 bases lay in between. Germline values: CDR1 MNHEY, CDR2 SVGAGI.

The chain joins TRBV4-3 to TRBJ1-2; TRBD1 agrees at 7 bases. Germline CDR1 is LGHNA and CDR2 is YSLEER. The CDR3 has 17 amino acids. With 4 bases clipped from V and 8 bases from J, the junction kept 19 bases outside the gene matches. The CDR3 sequence is CASSRNRGGPTSYGYTF. CDR3 sequence (DNA): TGCGCCAGCAGCCGGAATAGAGGGGGCCCAACCTCATACGGCTACACCTTC.

The sample holds a few counts of this clone. The CDR3 sequence is CSVRGQAGYGYTF. Written as DNA, the CDR3 is TGCAGCGTGCGGGGACAGGCGGGCTATGGCTACACCTTC. The chain joins TRBV29-1 to TRBJ1-2; 8 bases map to TRBD1. The CDR3 runs 13 residues. V was clipped by 6 bases and J by 4 bases; unmatched bases: 7. The germline V gene encodes CDR1 SQVTM and CDR2 ANQGSEA.

The chain links TRBV9 to TRBJ1-4; D unclear. Germline V gene data show CDR1 as SGDLS and CDR2 as YYNGEE. Deletions cut 5 bases from V and 1 base from J, with 12 bases between. CDR3 size: 15 residues. CDR3 coding DNA: TGTGCCAGCAGTTCAAAGGCAGGAACTAATGAAAAACTGTTTTTT. Translation gives CASSSKAGTNEKLFF. Based on the CDR3 plus reference TRBV9 and TRBJ1-4, the full variable domain is DSGVTQTPKHLITATGQRVTLRCSPRSGDLSVYWYQQSLDQGLQFLIQYYNGEERAKGNILERFSAQQFPDLHSELNLSSLELGDSALYFCASSSKAGTNEKLFFGSGTQLSVL.

This sequence joins TRBV29-1 and TRBJ1-2, with D possibly being TRBD1 (6 bases). V was trimmed by 4 bases and J by 3 bases, leaving 12 bases between them. Germline V gene lookup returns CDR1 SQVTM and CDR2 ANQGSEA. The CDR3 is 13 amino acids. The DNA of the CDR3 is TGCAGCGTTGGGGACATCTTTTACTATGGCTACACCTTC. It is translated as CSVGDIFYYGYTF.

The rearrangement joins TRBV7-9 to TRBJ2-7, with 14 bases fitting TRBD2. From germline, CDR1 is SEHNR and CDR2 FQNEAQ (reference sequence). With 5 bases clipped from V and 6 bases from J, the junction kept 6 bases outside the gene matches. The CDR3 is 15 amino acids. CDR3: CASSTGTSGRGEQYF. The CDR3 region has the DNA TGTGCCAGCAGCACCGGGACTAGCGGGAGAGGCGAGCAGTACTTC.

V gene TRBV7-9 combines with J gene TRBJ2-3; D may be TRBD2 (5 bases). Germline CDR1 reads SEHNR; CDR2 reads FQNEAQ (reference sequence). There are 18 residues in the CDR3. Trimming removed 3 bases from V and 2 bases from J, with 21 bases in between. CDR3 amino acids: CASSFPTGFGLATDTQYF. DNA for the CDR3: TGTGCCAGCAGCTTTCCGACTGGATTCGGGCTAGCCACAGATACGCAGTATTTT. Combining the CDR3 with reference TRBV7-9 and TRBJ2-3 gives the whole variable domain DTGVSQNPRHKITKRGQNVTFRCDPISEHNRLYWYRQTLGQGPEFLTYFQNEAQLEKSRLLSDRFSAERPKGSFSTLEIQRTEQGDSAMYLCASSFPTGFGLATDTQYFGPGTRLTVL.

CDR3 DNA: TGTGCCAGCAGCTTCACAGGGGGAGTGGACACTGAAGCTTTCTTT. The encoded protein is CASSFTGGVDTEAFF. This sequence joins TRBV11-1 and TRBJ1-1, with 8 bases identical to TRBD1. Germline V gene data show CDR1 as SGHAT and CDR2 as FQDESV (reference sequence). Trimming removed 3 bases from V and 3 bases from J; junction bases left unmatched: 6. The CDR3 spans 15 residues.

V is TRBV14 and J is TRBJ2-5; 9 bases align to TRBD2. V gave up 0 bases and J gave up 3 bases; unmatched junction bases: 14. Germline V gene sequence: CDR1 SGHDN, CDR2 FVKESK. The CDR3 loop spans 19 amino acids. Written as DNA, the CDR3 is TGTGCCAGCAGCCAAGATCGGGGTCTTCAAGCGGGGGGTGAAGAGACCCAGTACTTC. It codes for CASSQDRGLQAGGEETQYF.

This clone has just one count. The chain employs TRBV19 and TRBJ1-1, with D maybe TRBD1 (5 bases). Germline V gene sequence: CDR1 LNHDA, CDR2 SQIVND (reference sequence). This CDR3 comprises 15 residues. Trimming removed 6 bases from V and 0 bases from J, with 14 bases in between. The CDR3 nucleotides read TGTGCCAGTAGCGATTACGACAGACTGAACACTGAAGCTTTCTTT. It translates to CASSDYDRLNTEAFF.

The chain has TRBV29-1 and TRBJ1-2, with 8 bases that match TRBD1. The CDR3 length is 13 residues. Trimming at V came to 5 bases and at J to 7 bases, leaving 9 bases not matched to a gene. The germline V gene encodes CDR1 SQVTM and CDR2 ANQGSEA. CDR3 bases: TGCAGCGTTAAAACAGGGGGATTCGTTGGCTACACCTTC. Protein sequence: CSVKTGGFVGYTF.